This entry is about one TCR beta chain. TCRdb used MiXCR to reprocess the RACE reads, holding one entry per CDR3 protein. The sample consists of more than 80,000 distinct CDR3 sequences, roughly 10% of them appearing once. Germline V CDR1 and CDR2: SEHNR, FQNEAQ (reference sequence). The germline V and J ends were trimmed by 7 bases and 1 base, with 10 bases remaining between them. The CDR3 has 14 residues. The data originate from a study of human T cells and chemical hapten exposure. Study in general: Among samples, TCR yields varied mainly because of small differences in pooled library volume.

Time point described: patch test 2, 6 weeks after DPC sensitization. Treatment meaning: therapeutic diphenylcyclopropenone sensitization with weekly scalp DPC. This sequence was found in a woman between 50 and 59 years old with alopecia areata. Some clones in this sample may be carry-over from other donors' samples. Sequenced here: whole blood, sampled in connection with sensitization to the hapten diphenylcyclopropenone (DPC). This rearrangement joins TRBV7-9 to TRBJ2-2; D is possibly TRBD1 (5 bases). The CDR3 loop reads CASTETVNTGELFF. In nucleotides, the CDR3 is TGTGCCAGCACCGAGACAGTGAACACCGGGGAGCTGTTTTTT.